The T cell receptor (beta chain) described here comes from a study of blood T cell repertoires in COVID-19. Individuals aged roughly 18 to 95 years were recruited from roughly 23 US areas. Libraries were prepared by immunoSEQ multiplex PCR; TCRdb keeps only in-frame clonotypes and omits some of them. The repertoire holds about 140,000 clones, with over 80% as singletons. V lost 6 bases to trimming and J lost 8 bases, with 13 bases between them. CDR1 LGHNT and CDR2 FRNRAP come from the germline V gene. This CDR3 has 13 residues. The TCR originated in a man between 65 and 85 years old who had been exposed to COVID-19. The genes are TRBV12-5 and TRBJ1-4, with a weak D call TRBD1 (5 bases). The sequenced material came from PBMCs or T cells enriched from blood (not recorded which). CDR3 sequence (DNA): TGTGCTAGTGGGACCGGTCAGGGAGAAAAACTGTTTTTT. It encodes CASGTGQGEKLFF.